This passage covers 21 T cell receptor beta chains from one sample sequenced in a study of cytomegalovirus exposure and HLA in healthy donors. PCR primers comprised 60 Vbeta and 13 Jbeta primers. Clones were read by immunoSEQ multiplex PCR, and TCRdb kept only the in-frame ones, dropping some. This sample has some 85,000 clones, with over 60% found just once. Sequenced: PBMCs. The receptors were gathered from a woman aged 40-49 years in good health and CMV-seropositive.

V and J are TRBV7-6 and TRBJ1-1; D is uncertain. The CDR3 extends over 12 amino acids. The germline V gene has CDR1 SGHVS and CDR2 FNYEAQ. The V end was cut by 11 bases, the J end by 0 bases, with 10 bases between. CDR3 sequence reads: CASRGMNTEAFF. The CDR3 DNA is TGTGCCTCCCGCGGGATGAACACTGAAGCTTTCTTT.

The chain uses TRBV19 and TRBJ1-1, with TRBD1 matching over 8 bases. CDR3 length: 13 residues. V shed 5 bases, J shed 5 bases, and the junction held 4 bases outside the gene matches. Germline V gene sequence: CDR1 LNHDA, CDR2 SQIVND (reference sequence). DNA of the CDR3: TGTGCCAGTAGTGCCCGACAGGGGACTGAAGCTTTCTTT. This gives the protein CASSARQGTEAFF.

The rearrangement uses TRBV28 and TRBJ2-5, with 7 bases that match TRBD2. This CDR3 has 15 amino acids. The junction had 10 bases not matched to a gene; V was cut back by 6 bases and J by 3 bases. Germline loops: CDR1 MDHEN, CDR2 SYDVKM. Here the CDR3 DNA reads TGTGCCAGCAGCAATGGGAGGGCCGGGGAAGAGACCCAGTACTTC. Translating it yields CASSNGRAGEETQYF.

V gene TRBV7-9 combines with J gene TRBJ1-1; D unresolved. Germline lookup yields CDR1 SEHNR and CDR2 FQNEAQ (reference sequence). Trimming took 6 bases from V and 4 from J, leaving 9 bases between them. The CDR3 has 12 amino acids. CDR3 in DNA: TGTGCCAGCAGTTTCTGGCCCACTGAAGCTTTCTTT. This gives the protein CASSFWPTEAFF.

This chain joins TRBV1 and TRBJ2-6; the table's D gene call, TRBD1, was not cross checked with the DNA. TRBV1 is noted as a pseudogene. CDR3 length: 14 residues. CDR3 sequence reads: CTSIRVRGANVLTF. The CDR3 DNA reads as TGCACCAGCATCAGGGTAAGAGGGGCCAACGTCCTGACTTTC.

The V gene is TRBV19, the J gene TRBJ2-2; 7 nucleotides line up with TRBD1. The CDR3 runs 15 residues. Germline V CDR1 and CDR2: LNHDA, SQIVND (reference sequence). Unmatched junction bases numbered 3, after V lost 3 bases and J lost 2 bases. The CDR3 sequence: CASSMGQINTGELFF. The CDR3 coding sequence is TGTGCCAGTAGTATGGGACAGATTAACACCGGGGAGCTGTTTTTT.

V and J are TRBV14 and TRBJ2-7; 8 positions match TRBD2. This CDR3 has 14 residues. Germline V lookup: CDR1 SGHDN, CDR2 FVKESK. Unmatched junction bases numbered 0, after V lost 1 base and J lost 1 base. The CDR3 reads CASSQVAGSYEQYF. The CDR3, as DNA: TGTGCCAGCAGCCAAGTAGCGGGGTCCTACGAGCAGTACTTC.

The V gene is TRBV7-9, the J gene TRBJ2-7; D might be TRBD1 (6 bases). The CDR3 runs to 15 residues. The V gene lost 1 base and the J gene lost 2 bases, with 12 bases spanning the gap. CDR1 is SEHNR and CDR2 is FQNEAQ in the germline V gene (reference sequence). CDR3 in amino acids: CASSLGLSGAYEQYF. As DNA, the CDR3 is TGTGCCAGCAGCTTAGGTCTCTCAGGGGCCTACGAGCAGTACTTC. Based on the CDR3 plus reference TRBV7-9 and TRBJ2-7, the full variable domain is DTGVSQNPRHKITKRGQNVTFRCDPISEHNRLYWYRQTLGQGPEFLTYFQNEAQLEKSRLLSDRFSAERPKGSFSTLEIQRTEQGDSAMYLCASSLGLSGAYEQYFGPGTRLTVT.

This clone has just a few counts. The chain combines TRBV19 with TRBJ2-3, with TRBD2 matching over 10 bases. The V segment lost 10 bases and the J segment 2 bases; nucleotides outside the gene matches: 12. CDR3 length: 16 amino acids. Germline CDR1 reads LNHDA; CDR2 reads SQIVND (reference sequence). The CDR3 region is CATKQLAGLNTDTQYF. As DNA, the CDR3 is TGTGCCACCAAACAACTAGCGGGATTAAACACAGATACGCAGTATTTT.

The chain combines TRBV11-2 with TRBJ1-4, with 9 bases lining up with TRBD1. The germline gives CDR1 SGHAT, CDR2 FQNNGV. The CDR3 loop spans 15 amino acids. V lost 6 bases and J lost 1; bases outside the gene matches: 3. This CDR3 is CASSPDRGTNEKLFF. DNA of the CDR3: TGTGCCAGCAGTCCGGACAGGGGAACTAATGAAAAACTGTTTTTT.

This clone was observed a single time. This chain uses TRBV27 with TRBJ1-1; 7 bases fit TRBD1. This CDR3 is 19 amino acids long. Germline assignment: CDR1 MNHEY and CDR2 SMNVEV (reference sequence). V gave up 10 bases and J gave up 1 base; unmatched junction bases: 24. Here the CDR3 reads CAKKPEVGIWGQKNTEAFF. The DNA of the CDR3 is TGTGCCAAGAAGCCCGAGGTGGGAATCTGGGGACAGAAGAACACTGAAGCTTTCTTT.

This chain connects TRBV11-2 to TRBJ2-1, with TRBD2 matching over 7 bases. Trimming at V came to 4 bases and at J to 3 bases, leaving 9 bases not matched to a gene. Looked up from germline, CDR1 is SGHAT and CDR2 is FQNNGV. The CDR3 length is 16 residues. The CDR3 loop reads CASSYKPTSIYNEQFF. Written as DNA, the CDR3 is TGTGCCAGCAGCTATAAGCCGACTAGCATCTACAATGAGCAGTTCTTC. Variable domain in full (rest from reference TRBV11-2 and TRBJ2-1): EAGVAQSPRYKIIEKRQSVAFWCNPISGHATLYWYQQILGQGPKLLIQFQNNGVVDDSQLPKDRFSAERLKGVDSTLKIQPAKLEDSAVYLCASSYKPTSIYNEQFFGPGTRLTVL.

The chain employs TRBV7-9 and TRBJ1-1; D perhaps matches TRBD1 (5 bases). The length of the CDR3 is 16 residues. The ends were cut back, 0 bases at V and 0 bases at J, with 11 bases in the middle. Germline CDR1 and CDR2: SEHNR and FQNEAQ (reference sequence). This chain's CDR3 is CASSLAAGTMNTEAFF. CDR3 nucleotides: TGTGCCAGCAGCTTAGCCGCGGGGACTATGAACACTGAAGCTTTCTTT.

This clone has more than one count but fewer than ten. This chain joins TRBV18 and TRBJ2-7; 12 nucleotides align to TRBD1. V trimming: 4 bases; J trimming: 0 bases; junction bases outside the gene matches: 7. The germline V gene has CDR1 KGHSH and CDR2 LQKENI. There are 17 residues in the CDR3. The chain's CDR3 is CASSQGTGGYLSYEQYF. As DNA, the CDR3 is TGTGCCAGCTCACAAGGGACAGGGGGCTACCTCTCCTACGAGCAGTACTTC.

The genes are TRBV14 and TRBJ2-7; 11 nucleotides line up with TRBD1. This CDR3 spans 14 amino acids. The germline V gene has CDR1 SGHDN and CDR2 FVKESK. V lost 4 bases to trimming and J lost 5 bases; unmatched junction nucleotides: 4. This chain's CDR3 is CASSPRTGGDEQYF. In DNA, the CDR3 is TGTGCCAGCAGCCCGCGGACAGGGGGCGACGAGCAGTACTTC.

This clone appeared once. The chain combines TRBV7-2 with TRBJ1-5, with D perhaps TRBD1 (6 bases). This CDR3 contains 16 residues. Germline CDR1 and CDR2: SGHTA and FQGNSA. V lost 2 bases and J lost 6, with 17 bases in between. The CDR3 here is CASSLSSGGLGQPQHF. CDR3 DNA: TGTGCCAGCAGCTTATCTTCCGGGGGGCTAGGTCAGCCCCAGCATTTT.

The genes are TRBV13 and TRBJ2-6, with D tentatively TRBD2 (6 bases). This CDR3 spans 15 amino acids. The V end was cut by 8 bases, the J end by 0 bases, with 11 bases between. Germline V CDR1 and CDR2: PRHDT, FYEKMQ (reference sequence). The DNA for the CDR3 is TGTGCCAGCCGGGAGCGGAGCTCTGGGGCCAACGTCCTGACTTTC. Its protein product is CASRERSSGANVLTF.

V gene TRBV27 combines with J gene TRBJ2-2; 8 nucleotides match TRBD1. Germline assignment: CDR1 MNHEY and CDR2 SMNVEV (reference sequence). The CDR3 has 16 residues. With V trimmed by 4 bases and J by 5 bases, 9 bases remained unmatched. The CDR3 DNA is TGTGCCAGCAGTTCCCCCGGACAGGGTGTAACCGGGGAGCTGTTTTTT. It codes for CASSSPGQGVTGELFF.

This chain links TRBV5-8 with TRBJ2-7, with TRBD2 matching over 12 bases. This CDR3 comprises 14 residues. The germline CDR1 and CDR2 sequences are SGHTS and YDEGEE. The ends lost 5 bases at V and 3 bases at J; junction bases unmatched: 3. CDR3 residues: CASRRTSGIYEQYF. The CDR3 nucleotides are TGTGCCAGCAGAAGGACTAGCGGGATCTACGAGCAGTACTTC.

In its sample, this clone was seen once. This chain joins TRBV11-2 and TRBJ1-6, with 7 bases fitting TRBD1. This CDR3 has 15 amino acids. Germline CDR1 SGHAT, CDR2 FQNNGV. V shed 5 bases and J 5 bases; nucleotides not matched to a gene: 6. The CDR3 DNA follows: TGTGCCAGCAGCAATAGACAGGGCCATAATTCACCCCTCCACTTT. This sequence encodes CASSNRQGHNSPLHF.

This clone was recorded a few times. The V gene is TRBV7-2, the J gene TRBJ2-1, with D maybe TRBD1 (5 bases). This CDR3 contains 12 residues. Trimming shortened V by 4 bases and J by 9 bases, and 10 bases separated the two germline ends. Germline V gene sequence: CDR1 SGHTA, CDR2 FQGNSA. CDR3 amino acids: CASSSQGVEQFF. In DNA form, the CDR3 reads TGTGCCAGCAGCTCGCAGGGTGTTGAGCAGTTCTTC.